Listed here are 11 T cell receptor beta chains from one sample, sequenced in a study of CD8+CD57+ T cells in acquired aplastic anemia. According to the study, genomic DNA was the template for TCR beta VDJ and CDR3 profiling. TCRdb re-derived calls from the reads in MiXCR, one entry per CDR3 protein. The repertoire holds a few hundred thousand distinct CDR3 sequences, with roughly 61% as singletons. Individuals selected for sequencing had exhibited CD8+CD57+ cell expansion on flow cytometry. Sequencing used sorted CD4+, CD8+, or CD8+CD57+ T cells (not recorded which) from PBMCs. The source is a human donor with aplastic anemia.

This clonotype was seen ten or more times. This CDR3 reads CAIRPAGRGFRMNTEAFF. The CDR3 nucleotides read TGTGCCATCAGACCCGCGGGGAGGGGCTTTCGTATGAACACTGAAGCTTTCTTT. This chain links TRBV10-3 with TRBJ1-1; tentatively, D is TRBD1 (5 bases). Per germline, CDR1 ENHRY and CDR2 SYGVKD. The CDR3 consists of 18 residues. Trimming stripped 6 bases from V and 0 bases from J, with 23 bases between.

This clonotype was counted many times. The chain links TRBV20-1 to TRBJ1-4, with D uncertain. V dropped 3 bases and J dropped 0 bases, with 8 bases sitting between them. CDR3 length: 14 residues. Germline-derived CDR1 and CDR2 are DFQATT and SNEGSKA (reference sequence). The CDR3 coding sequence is TGCAGTGCTAGGGTTCCAGCAACTAATGAAAAACTGTTTTTT. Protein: CSARVPATNEKLFF.

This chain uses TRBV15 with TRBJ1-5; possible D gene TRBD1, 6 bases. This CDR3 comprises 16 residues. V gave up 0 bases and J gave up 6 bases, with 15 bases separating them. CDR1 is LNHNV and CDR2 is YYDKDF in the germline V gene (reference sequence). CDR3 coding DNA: TGTGCCACCAGCAGAGATATGTCGGCAGGGGTTCAGCCCCAGCATTTT. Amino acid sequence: CATSRDMSAGVQPQHF. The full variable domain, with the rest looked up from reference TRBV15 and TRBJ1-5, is DAMVIQNPRYQVTQFGKPVTLSCSQTLNHNVMYWYQQKSSQAPKLLFHYYDKDFNNEADTPDNFQSRRPNTSFCFLDIRSPGLGDTAMYLCATSRDMSAGVQPQHFGDGTRLSIL.

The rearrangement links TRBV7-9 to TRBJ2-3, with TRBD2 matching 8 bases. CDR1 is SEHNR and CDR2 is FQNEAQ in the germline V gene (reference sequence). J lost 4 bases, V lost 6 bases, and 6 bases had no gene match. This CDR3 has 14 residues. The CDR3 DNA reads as TGTGCCAGCAGTTTTAGCGGGGATCCAGATACGCAGTATTTT. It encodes CASSFSGDPDTQYF.

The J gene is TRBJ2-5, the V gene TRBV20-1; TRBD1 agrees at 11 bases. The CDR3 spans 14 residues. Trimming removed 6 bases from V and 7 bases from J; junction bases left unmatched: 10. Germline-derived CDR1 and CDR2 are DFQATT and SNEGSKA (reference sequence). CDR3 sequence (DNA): TGCAGTGCCGAAAGGGGGACAGGGGGAGGGACCCAGTACTTC. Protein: CSAERGTGGGTQYF.

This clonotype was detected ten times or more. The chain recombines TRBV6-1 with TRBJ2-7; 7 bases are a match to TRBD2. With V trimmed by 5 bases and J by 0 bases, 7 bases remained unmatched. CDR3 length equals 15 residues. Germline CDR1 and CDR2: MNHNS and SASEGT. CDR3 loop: CASSIETSSSYEQYF. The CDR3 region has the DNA TGTGCCAGCAGTATCGAGACTAGCAGCTCCTACGAGCAGTACTTC.

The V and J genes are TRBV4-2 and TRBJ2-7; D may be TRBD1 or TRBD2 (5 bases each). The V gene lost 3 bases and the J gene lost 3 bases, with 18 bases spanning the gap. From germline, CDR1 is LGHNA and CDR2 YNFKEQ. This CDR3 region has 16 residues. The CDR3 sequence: CASSHNGGTENYEQYF. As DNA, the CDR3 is TGTGCCAGCAGCCATAACGGTGGGACGGAGAACTACGAGCAGTACTTC.

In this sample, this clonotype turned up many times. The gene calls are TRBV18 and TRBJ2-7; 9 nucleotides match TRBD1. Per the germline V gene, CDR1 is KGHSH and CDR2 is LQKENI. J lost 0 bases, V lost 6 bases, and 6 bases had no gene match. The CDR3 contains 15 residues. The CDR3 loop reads CASSQTTGGSYEQYF. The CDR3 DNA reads TGTGCCAGCTCTCAAACGACAGGGGGCTCCTACGAGCAGTACTTC. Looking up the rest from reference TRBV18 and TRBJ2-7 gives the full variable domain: NAGVMQNPRHLVRRRGQEARLRCSPMKGHSHVYWYRQLPEEGLKFMVYLQKENIIDESGMPKERFSAEFPKEGPSILRIQQVVRGDSAAYFCASSQTTGGSYEQYFGPGTRLTVT.

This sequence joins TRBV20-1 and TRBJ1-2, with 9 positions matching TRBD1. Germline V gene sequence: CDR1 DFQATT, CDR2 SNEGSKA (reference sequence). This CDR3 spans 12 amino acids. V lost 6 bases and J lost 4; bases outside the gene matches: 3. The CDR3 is CSARDRVYGYTF. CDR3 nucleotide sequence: TGCAGTGCCAGGGACAGGGTCTATGGCTACACCTTC.

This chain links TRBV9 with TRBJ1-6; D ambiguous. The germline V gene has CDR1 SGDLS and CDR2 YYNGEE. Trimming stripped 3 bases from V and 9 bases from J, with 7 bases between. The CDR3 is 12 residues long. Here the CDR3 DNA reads TGTGCCAGCAGCGGCGCATTTTCACCCCTCCACTTT. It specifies CASSGAFSPLHF.

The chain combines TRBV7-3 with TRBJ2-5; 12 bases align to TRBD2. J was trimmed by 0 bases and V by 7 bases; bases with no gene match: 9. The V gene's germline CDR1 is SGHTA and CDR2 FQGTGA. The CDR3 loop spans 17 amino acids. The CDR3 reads CASIASGLAGYQETQYF. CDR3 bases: TGTGCCAGCATCGCCTCTGGACTAGCGGGGTACCAAGAGACCCAGTACTTC.